The 3 T cell receptor beta chains listed next were all sequenced from one sample in a study of post-analysis software for immune sequencing data. No cognate antigen is known for these TCRs. Unique molecular identifiers were carried by the TCR beta cDNA libraries. TCRdb analysed the PCR reads with MiXCR anew, one entry per CDR3 protein. This repertoire shows fewer than 700,000 distinct CDR3 sequences, about 44% found once; its top ten account for more than 1.5%. The study, taken as a whole, reports: Patients carried 5 or 6 TRBV segments more frequently than controls did, and TRBV5-6, TRBV5-1 and TRBV20-1 were among them.

Sequencing was carried out using blood. The receptors come from a girl aged 10-17 years with multiple sclerosis.

This chain joins TRBV20-1 and TRBJ1-5, with 7 bases that match TRBD1. Losses at the gene ends were 2 bases for V and 4 bases for J; bases not matched to a gene: 8. The CDR3 spans 15 residues. The germline V gene encodes CDR1 DFQATT and CDR2 SNEGSKA (reference sequence). In DNA form, the CDR3 reads TGCAGTGCTAGAATTACAGGGGCGGGAAATCAGCCCCAGCATTTT. Its translation is CSARITGAGNQPQHF.

This clonotype has ten or more counts. This chain uses TRBV12-3 or TRBV12-4 with TRBJ2-5, with TRBD2 as a possible D gene (6 bases). The CDR3 has 16 amino acids. Trimming removed 4 bases at V and 1 base at J, with 16 bases between. The CDR3 protein is CASSSPGVTPQETQYF. DNA for the CDR3: TGTGCCAGCAGTTCTCCGGGGGTTACCCCCCAAGAGACCCAGTACTTC.

This clonotype has more than one count but fewer than ten. The V and J genes are TRBV29-1 and TRBJ2-4; D gene unclear. Deletions cut 6 bases from V and 0 bases from J, with 12 bases between. The CDR3 is 14 residues long. Germline CDR1 is SQVTM and CDR2 is ANQGSEA. CDR3 loop: CSVVGVLAKNIQYF. The CDR3 DNA sequence: TGCAGCGTGGTAGGCGTCCTAGCCAAAAACATTCAGTACTTC. Full variable domain (remainder filled in from reference TRBV29-1 and TRBJ2-4): SAVISQKPSRDICQRGTSLTIQCQVDSQVTMMFWYRQQPGQSLTLIATANQGSEATYESGFVIDKFPISRPNLTFSTLTVSNMSPEDSSIYLCSVVGVLAKNIQYFGAGTRLSVL.